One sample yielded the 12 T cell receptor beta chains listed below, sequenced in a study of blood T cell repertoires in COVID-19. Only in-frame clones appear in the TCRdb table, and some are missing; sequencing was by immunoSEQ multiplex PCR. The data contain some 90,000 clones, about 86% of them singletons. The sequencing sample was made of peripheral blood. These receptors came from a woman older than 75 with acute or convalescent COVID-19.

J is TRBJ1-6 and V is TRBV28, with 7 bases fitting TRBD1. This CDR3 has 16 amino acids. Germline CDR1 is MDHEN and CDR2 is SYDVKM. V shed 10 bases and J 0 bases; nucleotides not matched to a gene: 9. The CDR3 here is CATMTGMNSYNSPLHF. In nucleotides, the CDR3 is TGTGCCACCATGACAGGGATGAACTCCTATAATTCACCCCTCCACTTT.

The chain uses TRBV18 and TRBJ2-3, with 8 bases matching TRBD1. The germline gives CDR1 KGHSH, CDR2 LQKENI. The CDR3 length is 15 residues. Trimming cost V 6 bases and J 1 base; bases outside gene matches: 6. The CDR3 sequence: CASSPGQGGTDTQYF. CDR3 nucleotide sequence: TGTGCCAGCTCCCCCGGACAGGGAGGCACAGATACGCAGTATTTT.

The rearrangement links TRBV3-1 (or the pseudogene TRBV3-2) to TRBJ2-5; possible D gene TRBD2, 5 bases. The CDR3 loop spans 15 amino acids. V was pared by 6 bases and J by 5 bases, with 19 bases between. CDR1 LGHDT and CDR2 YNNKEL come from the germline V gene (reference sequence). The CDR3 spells CASRGGQARGETQYF. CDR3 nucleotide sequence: TGTGCCAGCAGGGGTGGGCAGGCCCGAGGGGAGACCCAGTACTTC.

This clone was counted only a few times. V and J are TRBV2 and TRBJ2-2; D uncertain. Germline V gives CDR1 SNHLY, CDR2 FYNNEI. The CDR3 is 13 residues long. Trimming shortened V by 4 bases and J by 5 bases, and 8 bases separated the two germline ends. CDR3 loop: CASSALRTGELFF. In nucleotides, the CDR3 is TGTGCCAGCAGTGCCTTACGGACCGGGGAGCTGTTTTTT.

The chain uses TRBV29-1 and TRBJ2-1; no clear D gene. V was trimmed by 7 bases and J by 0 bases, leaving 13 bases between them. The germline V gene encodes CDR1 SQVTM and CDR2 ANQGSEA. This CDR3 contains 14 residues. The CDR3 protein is CSADSTRSYNEQFF. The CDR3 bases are TGCAGCGCTGATTCGACTCGCTCCTACAATGAGCAGTTCTTC.

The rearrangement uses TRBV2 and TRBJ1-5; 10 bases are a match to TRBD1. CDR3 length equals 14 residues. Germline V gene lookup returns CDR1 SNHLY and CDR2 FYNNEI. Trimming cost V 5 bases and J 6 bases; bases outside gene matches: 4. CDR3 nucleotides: TGTGCCAGCAGTCGACAGGGGGCAGGTCAGCCCCAGCATTTT. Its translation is CASSRQGAGQPQHF.

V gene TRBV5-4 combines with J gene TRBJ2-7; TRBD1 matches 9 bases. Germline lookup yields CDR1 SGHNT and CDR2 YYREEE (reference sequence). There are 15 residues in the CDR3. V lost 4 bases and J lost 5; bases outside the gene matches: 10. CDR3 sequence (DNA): TGTGCCAGCAGCCCGCCGGGGGACAGGGATCACGAGCAGTACTTC. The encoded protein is CASSPPGDRDHEQYF.

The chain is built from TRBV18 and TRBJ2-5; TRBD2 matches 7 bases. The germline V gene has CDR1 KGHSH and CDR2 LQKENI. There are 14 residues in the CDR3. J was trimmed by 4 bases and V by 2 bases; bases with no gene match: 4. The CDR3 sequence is CASSPSGGGETQYF. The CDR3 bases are TGTGCCAGCTCACCATCGGGGGGAGGAGAGACCCAGTACTTC.

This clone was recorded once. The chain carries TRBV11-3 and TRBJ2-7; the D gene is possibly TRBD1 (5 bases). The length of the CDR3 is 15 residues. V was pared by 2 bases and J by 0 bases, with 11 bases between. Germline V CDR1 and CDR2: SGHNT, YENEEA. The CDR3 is CASSLWAGASYEQYF. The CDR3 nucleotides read TGTGCCAGCAGCTTATGGGCTGGGGCCTCCTACGAGCAGTACTTC.

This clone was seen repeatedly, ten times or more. Here the CDR3 DNA reads TGTGCCAGCAGCCATTCGGGTACGAGAAACACCATATATTTT. This gives the protein CASSHSGTRNTIYF. V usage is TRBV3-1 (or the pseudogene TRBV3-2) and J usage is TRBJ1-3; no clear D. Trimming took off 3 bases at V and 5 bases at J, with 11 bases between the two ends. This CDR3 is 14 amino acids long. Germline assignment: CDR1 LGHDT and CDR2 YNNKEL (reference sequence).

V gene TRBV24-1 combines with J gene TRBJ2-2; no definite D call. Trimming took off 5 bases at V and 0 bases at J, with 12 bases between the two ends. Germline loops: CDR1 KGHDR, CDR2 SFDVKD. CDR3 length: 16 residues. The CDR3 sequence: CATSGATPANTGELFF. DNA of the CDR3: TGTGCCACCAGTGGGGCCACCCCCGCGAACACCGGGGAGCTGTTTTTT.

CDR3 in DNA: TGTGCCACCAGCAGAGAAAGCAGGGGAGACACTGAAGCTTTCTTT. Its translation is CATSRESRGDTEAFF. This chain joins TRBV15 and TRBJ1-1, with D perhaps matching TRBD1 (6 bases). Germline CDR1 and CDR2: LNHNV and YYDKDF (reference sequence). V was clipped by 0 bases and J by 3 bases, with 11 bases between them. This CDR3 contains 15 residues. The complete variable domain, with remaining parts taken from reference TRBV15 and TRBJ1-1, reads DAMVIQNPRYQVTQFGKPVTLSCSQTLNHNVMYWYQQKSSQAPKLLFHYYDKDFNNEADTPDNFQSRRPNTSFCFLDIRSPGLGDTAMYLCATSRESRGDTEAFFGQGTRLTVV.